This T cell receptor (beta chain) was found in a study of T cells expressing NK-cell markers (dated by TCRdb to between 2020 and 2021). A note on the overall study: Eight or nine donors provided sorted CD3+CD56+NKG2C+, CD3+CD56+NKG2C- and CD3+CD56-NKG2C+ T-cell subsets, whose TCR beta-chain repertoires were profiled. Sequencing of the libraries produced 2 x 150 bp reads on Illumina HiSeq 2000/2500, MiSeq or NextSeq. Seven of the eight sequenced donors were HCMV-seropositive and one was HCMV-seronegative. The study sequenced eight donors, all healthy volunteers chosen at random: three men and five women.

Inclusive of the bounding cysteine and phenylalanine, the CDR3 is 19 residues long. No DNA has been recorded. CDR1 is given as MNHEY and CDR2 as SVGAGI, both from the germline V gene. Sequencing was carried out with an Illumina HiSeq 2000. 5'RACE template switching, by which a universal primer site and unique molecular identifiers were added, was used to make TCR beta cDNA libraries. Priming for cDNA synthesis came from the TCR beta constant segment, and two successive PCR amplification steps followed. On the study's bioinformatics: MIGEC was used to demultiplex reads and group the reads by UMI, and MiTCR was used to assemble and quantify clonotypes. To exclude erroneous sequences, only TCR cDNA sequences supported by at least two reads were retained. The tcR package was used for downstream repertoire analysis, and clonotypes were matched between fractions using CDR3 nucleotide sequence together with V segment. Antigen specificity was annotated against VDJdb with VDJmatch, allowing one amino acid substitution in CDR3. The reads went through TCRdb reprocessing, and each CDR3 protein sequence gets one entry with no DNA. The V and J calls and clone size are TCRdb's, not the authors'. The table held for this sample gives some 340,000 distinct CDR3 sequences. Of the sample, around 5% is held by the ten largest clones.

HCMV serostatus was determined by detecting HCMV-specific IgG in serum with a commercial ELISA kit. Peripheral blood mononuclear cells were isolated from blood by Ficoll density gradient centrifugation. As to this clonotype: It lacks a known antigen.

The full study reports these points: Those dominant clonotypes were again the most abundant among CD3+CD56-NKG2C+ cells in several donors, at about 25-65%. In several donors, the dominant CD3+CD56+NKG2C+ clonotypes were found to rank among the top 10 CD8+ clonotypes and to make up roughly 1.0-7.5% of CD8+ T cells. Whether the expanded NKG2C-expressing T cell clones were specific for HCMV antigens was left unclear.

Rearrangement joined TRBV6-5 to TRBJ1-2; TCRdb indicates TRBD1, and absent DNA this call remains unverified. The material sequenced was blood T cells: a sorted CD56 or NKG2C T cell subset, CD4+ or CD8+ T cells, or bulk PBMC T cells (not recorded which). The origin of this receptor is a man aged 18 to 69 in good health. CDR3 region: CASSYSRSGTGTQLYGYTF.